This TCR beta chain comes out of a study of graft-versus-host responses after intestinal transplantation. About the research overall: All of the recipients had induction that used anti-thymocyte globulin, then tacrolimus and steroids for about 3 years.

Here immunoSEQ multiplex PCR was the method, and the copy in TCRdb shows in-frame clones only, minus some. Among around 110,000 clones listed, 85% to 95% were seen once. The CDR3 is made up of 13 amino acids. Germline lookup yields CDR1 SEHNR and CDR2 FQNEAQ (reference sequence). Germline trimming cut 5 bases from V and 8 bases from J; bases unmatched to any gene: 7. Study-wide findings and caveats: Recipient bone marrow held GvH clones, some seen earlier in ileum or blood. Peak GvH clone levels in circulation were associated with early post-transplant HvG declines.

To note about this clone: Antigen unknown.

The chain uses TRBV7-9 and TRBJ1-2, with 8 bases aligning to TRBD1. The TCR originated in a human donor who was the organ donor for an intestinal transplant. Sequenced material: unstimulated CD8+ T cells sorted from spleen or lymph node cells, taken before transplant. CDR3 bases: TGTGCCAGCAGCCACGGACAGGGTAAAGGCTACACCTTC. This gives the protein CASSHGQGKGYTF.